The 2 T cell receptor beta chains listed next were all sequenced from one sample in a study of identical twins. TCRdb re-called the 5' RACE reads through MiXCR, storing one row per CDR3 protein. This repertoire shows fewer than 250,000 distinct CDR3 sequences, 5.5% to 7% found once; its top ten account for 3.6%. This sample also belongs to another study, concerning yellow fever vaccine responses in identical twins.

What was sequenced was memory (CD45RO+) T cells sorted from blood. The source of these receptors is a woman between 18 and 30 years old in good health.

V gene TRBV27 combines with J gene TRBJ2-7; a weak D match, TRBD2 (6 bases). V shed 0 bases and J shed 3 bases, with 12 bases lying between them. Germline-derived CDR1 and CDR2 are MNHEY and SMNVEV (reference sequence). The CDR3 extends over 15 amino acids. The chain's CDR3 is CASSLSITGDYEQYF. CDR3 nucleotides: TGTGCCAGCAGTTTATCGATTACGGGAGACTACGAGCAGTACTTC.

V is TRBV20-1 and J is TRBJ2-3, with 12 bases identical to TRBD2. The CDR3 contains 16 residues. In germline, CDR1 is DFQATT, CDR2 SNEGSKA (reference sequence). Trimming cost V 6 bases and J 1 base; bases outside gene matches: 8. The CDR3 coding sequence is TGCAGTGCCAATACCCGGACTAGCGGGGGCACAGATACGCAGTATTTT. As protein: CSANTRTSGGTDTQYF.